These 22 T cell receptor beta chains originate from one sample sequenced in a study of cytomegalovirus exposure and HLA in healthy donors. The PCR was carried out with 60 Vbeta primers and 13 Jbeta primers. This table comes from immunoSEQ multiplex PCR, and its TCRdb copy is limited to in-frame clones, with some not included. The sample has some 93,000 clones; over 8% are singletons. Sequencing was performed on PBMCs. The receptors originated from a man in his fifties or sixties in good health and CMV-seropositive.

This rearrangement joins TRBV29-1 to TRBJ2-7; 9 bases map to TRBD1. J lost 1 base, V lost 5 bases, and 9 bases had no gene match. Per the germline V gene, CDR1 is SQVTM and CDR2 is ANQGSEA. The CDR3 is made up of 15 amino acids. CDR3 protein: CSVTGEDRGSYEQYF. DNA of the CDR3: TGCAGCGTTACAGGGGAGGACAGGGGATCCTACGAGCAGTACTTC.

The chain has TRBV5-1 and TRBJ2-6; 12 nucleotides align to TRBD2. The V gene end was trimmed by 1 base and the J gene end by 0 bases; junction bases not matched to a gene: 2. The CDR3 is 18 amino acids. Germline lookup yields CDR1 SGHRS and CDR2 YFSETQ. CDR3 sequence reads: CASSLTSGRHSGANVLTF. In nucleotides, the CDR3 is TGCGCCAGCAGCTTGACTAGCGGGAGGCACTCTGGGGCCAACGTCCTGACTTTC.

This clone was detected only a few times. CDR3 amino acids: CASNELSTDTQYF. CDR3 DNA: TGTGCCAGCAACGAACTCAGCACAGATACGCAGTATTTT. V and J are TRBV9 and TRBJ2-3; the D is unclear. V dropped 6 bases and J dropped 0 bases, with 8 bases sitting between them. The length of the CDR3 is 13 residues. Germline V gene lookup returns CDR1 SGDLS and CDR2 YYNGEE.

The chain couples TRBV13 to TRBJ2-7; maybe TRBD1 (7 bases). Trimming took 5 bases from V and 2 from J, leaving 13 bases between them. Looked up from germline, CDR1 is PRHDT and CDR2 is FYEKMQ (reference sequence). This CDR3 region has 14 residues. The CDR3, as DNA: TGTGCCAGCAGCAAGCAGGGGGGCGCCTACGAGCAGTACTTC. Translation gives CASSKQGGAYEQYF.

The V and J genes are TRBV2 and TRBJ1-5; 11 bases map to TRBD1. The CDR3 is made up of 16 amino acids. V lost 7 bases, J lost 7 bases, and 12 bases stayed unmatched. The germline V gene encodes CDR1 SNHLY and CDR2 FYNNEI. The CDR3 coding sequence is TGTGCCAGCACGGGGACAGGGGGTCTTCTCAGCCAGCCCCAGCATTTT. Its protein product is CASTGTGGLLSQPQHF.

The chain employs TRBV19 and TRBJ2-1, with D possibly matching TRBD2 (6 bases). The CDR3 contains 16 residues. Deletions cut 2 bases from V and 2 bases from J, with 13 bases between. Germline V gives CDR1 LNHDA, CDR2 SQIVND (reference sequence). CDR3 sequence (DNA): TGTGCCAGTAGTATACTCAGTAGCGGCCCCTACAATGAGCAGTTCTTC. It specifies CASSILSSGPYNEQFF.

This chain links TRBV5-4 with TRBJ2-7; D may be TRBD1 (5 bases). V dropped 4 bases and J dropped 6 bases, with 11 bases sitting between them. The CDR3 is made up of 12 amino acids. Germline V gives CDR1 SGHNT, CDR2 YYREEE (reference sequence). CDR3 bases: TGTGCCAGCAGCGCCAAGGGGATCGAGCAGTACTTC. Translating gives CASSAKGIEQYF. Looking up the rest from reference TRBV5-4 and TRBJ2-7 gives the full variable domain: ETGVTQSPTHLIKTRGQQVTLRCSSQSGHNTVSWYQQALGQGPQFIFQYYREEENGRGNFPPRFSGLQFPNYSSELNVNALELDDSALYLCASSAKGIEQYFGPGTRLTVT.

This chain joins TRBV7-9 and TRBJ2-5; the match to TRBD2 covers 8 bases. In germline, CDR1 is SEHNR, CDR2 FQNEAQ (reference sequence). Trimming cost V 2 bases and J 3 bases; bases outside gene matches: 5. The CDR3 loop spans 15 amino acids. The CDR3 here is CASSLYGGGEETQYF. The CDR3 DNA follows: TGTGCCAGCAGCTTATACGGGGGGGGTGAAGAGACCCAGTACTTC. The full variable domain, with the rest looked up from reference TRBV7-9 and TRBJ2-5, is DTGVSQNPRHKITKRGQNVTFRCDPISEHNRLYWYRQTLGQGPEFLTYFQNEAQLEKSRLLSDRFSAERPKGSFSTLEIQRTEQGDSAMYLCASSLYGGGEETQYFGPGTRLLVL.

This clone showed up just a few times. The rearrangement links TRBV9 to TRBJ2-5; D is perhaps TRBD2 (6 bases). The CDR3 runs to 16 residues. The germline gives CDR1 SGDLS, CDR2 YYNGEE. V lost 3 bases and J 1 base, leaving 16 bases between the germline ends. The CDR3 protein is CASSASPTSSQETQYF. The CDR3 DNA follows: TGTGCCAGCAGCGCCAGTCCCACTAGCAGCCAAGAGACCCAGTACTTC.

There are a few counts of this clone. The rearrangement uses TRBV10-3 and TRBJ1-5, with D uncertain. The CDR3 is made up of 15 amino acids. The V end lost 0 bases, the J end lost 0 bases, and 6 bases lay between the germline ends. Germline V gene lookup returns CDR1 ENHRY and CDR2 SYGVKD. The CDR3 loop reads CAISESEASNQPQHF. The DNA of the CDR3 is TGTGCCATCAGTGAGTCCGAGGCTAGCAATCAGCCCCAGCATTTT.

The rearrangement uses TRBV27 and TRBJ1-2; 8 bases map to TRBD1. V trimming: 6 bases; J trimming: 5 bases; junction bases outside the gene matches: 8. The CDR3 consists of 14 residues. Germline lookup yields CDR1 MNHEY and CDR2 SMNVEV (reference sequence). The CDR3 reads CASSGQGRGYGYTF. The CDR3 nucleotides read TGTGCCAGCAGCGGACAGGGACGGGGATATGGCTACACCTTC.

The chain combines TRBV5-5 with TRBJ2-1, with 7 nucleotides matching TRBD2. With 2 bases clipped from V and 5 bases from J, the junction kept 7 bases outside the gene matches. The length of the CDR3 is 15 residues. CDR1 and CDR2 (germline): SGHKS, YYEKEE (reference sequence). CDR3 loop: CASSLRLAADNEQFF. The CDR3 DNA reads TGTGCCAGCAGCTTACGTCTAGCGGCGGACAATGAGCAGTTCTTC.

This clone appeared a few times. V and J are TRBV4-1 and TRBJ2-7; the match to TRBD2 covers 8 bases. This CDR3 comprises 15 residues. V lost 1 base, J lost 2 bases, and 4 bases stayed unmatched. Germline lookup yields CDR1 MGHRA and CDR2 YSYEKL. The CDR3, as DNA: TGCGCCAGCAGCCAAGTAAAACTAGCGGCCTACGAGCAGTACTTC. Translated: CASSQVKLAAYEQYF.

This clone was seen a handful of times. This chain connects TRBV11-2 to TRBJ2-3; the D gene is possibly TRBD2 (6 bases). Trimming removed 7 bases from V and 4 bases from J, with 27 bases in between. CDR1 SGHAT and CDR2 FQNNGV come from the germline V gene. CDR3 length: 18 amino acids. The CDR3, as DNA: TGTGCCAGCAAATTCCCGGTGGGGGGAGAGGGACCGGCAGATACGCAGTATTTT. Protein: CASKFPVGGEGPADTQYF. Variable domain in full (rest from reference TRBV11-2 and TRBJ2-3): EAGVAQSPRYKIIEKRQSVAFWCNPISGHATLYWYQQILGQGPKLLIQFQNNGVVDDSQLPKDRFSAERLKGVDSTLKIQPAKLEDSAVYLCASKFPVGGEGPADTQYFGPGTRLTVL.

The sample holds a few counts of this clone. The V call is TRBV7-9, the J call TRBJ2-1; tentative D call: TRBD2 (6 bases). Germline V lookup: CDR1 SEHNR, CDR2 FQNEAQ (reference sequence). V was trimmed by 8 bases and J by 5 bases, leaving 19 bases between them. The CDR3 has 15 residues. For the CDR3, the DNA is TGTGCCAGCGTATCGGAGGGATGGGGGAACAATGAGCAGTTCTTC. Protein product: CASVSEGWGNNEQFF.

This chain connects TRBV10-3 to TRBJ1-6, with TRBD1 identical over 8 bases. The CDR3 runs 17 residues. Germline CDR1 is ENHRY and CDR2 is SYGVKD. With 2 bases clipped from V and 4 bases from J, the junction kept 7 bases outside the gene matches. The CDR3 DNA follows: TGTGCCATCAGTGAGGGAGGACAGGGCGGATATAATTCACCCCTCCACTTT. Amino acids: CAISEGGQGGYNSPLHF.

The chain carries TRBV30 and TRBJ2-2, with 8 bases lining up with TRBD1. CDR3 length equals 16 residues. V lost 2 bases and J lost 0; bases outside the gene matches: 5. Germline-derived CDR1 and CDR2 are GTSNPN and SVGIG (reference sequence). The CDR3 bases are TGTGCCTGGAGTTTCCAGGGGGCCCCGAACACCGGGGAGCTGTTTTTT. Translating gives CAWSFQGAPNTGELFF.

This clone was picked up a small number of times. The gene calls are TRBV29-1 and TRBJ2-3, with no clear D. V was clipped by 7 bases and J by 1 base, with 9 bases between them. Germline values: CDR1 SQVTM, CDR2 ANQGSEA. The CDR3 length is 12 residues. For the CDR3, the DNA is TGCAGCGCTGGCGGAGGCACAGATACGCAGTATTTT. This encodes CSAGGGTDTQYF.

In its sample, this clone was seen a few times. The chain has TRBV5-6 and TRBJ1-1, with D perhaps TRBD1 (6 bases). The V end lost 5 bases, the J end lost 0 bases, and 14 bases lay between the germline ends. The CDR3 length is 15 residues. Germline CDR1 SGHDT, CDR2 YYEEEE. The CDR3 region has the DNA TGTGCCAGCAGTCGACGACAGGATATGAACACTGAAGCTTTCTTT. It is translated as CASSRRQDMNTEAFF.

The rearrangement links TRBV6-6 to TRBJ1-3; D is ambiguous. V was cut by 6 bases and J by 0 bases, with 12 bases left in between. There are 15 residues in the CDR3. Germline CDR1 and CDR2: MNHNY and SVGAGI (reference sequence). This chain's CDR3 is CASSQVGISGNTIYF. CDR3 nucleotides: TGTGCCAGCAGCCAAGTCGGGATCTCTGGAAACACCATATATTTT.

J is TRBJ1-5 and V is TRBV2, with 7 bases fitting TRBD1. Trimming took 1 base from V and 4 from J; bases not matched to a gene: 4. The CDR3 consists of 15 residues. Germline CDR1 SNHLY, CDR2 FYNNEI. The CDR3 region has the DNA TGTGCCAGCAGTGAAGGTACACAGGGGAATCAGCCCCAGCATTTT. Its protein is CASSEGTQGNQPQHF.

The gene calls are TRBV5-1 and TRBJ1-5; TRBD1 matches at 9 bases. The V and J ends lost 2 bases and 4 bases, in that order; junction bases with no gene match: 1. This CDR3 is 14 amino acids long. Germline V gene sequence: CDR1 SGHRS, CDR2 YFSETQ. CDR3 nucleotide sequence: TGCGCCAGCAGCTTACAGGGGGCGAATCAGCCCCAGCATTTT. As protein: CASSLQGANQPQHF.